The 21 T cell receptor beta chains in this list originate from one sample, sequenced in a study of regulatory T cells in long-lasting Graves disease (dated by TCRdb to the early 2020s). The time point label corresponds to: persistent/refractory GD, antithyroid drugs over 5 years with positive TRAb. For both TCR sequencing and RNA sequencing, RNA was extracted from PBMCs in TRIzol. Libraries were prepared through multiplex PCR. For sequencing, an Illumina HiSeq 4000 was employed. TCR beta libraries were built with iRepertoire HTBI primers and Arm-PCR amplification of CDR3 regions. TCRdb took the public reads, trimmed them with fastp at Q25, ran MiXCR for clone calling and kept in-frame beta chains. Rows are combined by CDR3 protein, so each entry shows the most common genes and DNA. The sample table shows around 400,000 distinct CDR3 sequences, and around 23% are seen once. Of the sample, 25% to 30% is held by the ten largest clones.

The sample in question was peripheral blood mononuclear cells (PBMCs), obtained when the disease was refractory, from a patient treated with antithyroid drugs. The receptor set was obtained from a woman in her 40s with Graves disease. Donor details come from another sample of the same person, matched by shared clones.

This clonotype showed up many times. This rearrangement joins TRBV2 to TRBJ2-5; D may be TRBD1 or TRBD2 (5 bases each). Germline V gene data show CDR1 as SNHLY and CDR2 as FYNNEI. Trimming stripped 8 bases from V and 4 bases from J, with 11 bases between. The CDR3 totals 12 residues. This CDR3 is CASRPGTETQYF. CDR3 nucleotides: TGTGCCAGCCGTCCTGGGACAGAGACCCAGTACTTC.

Note on this clonotype: A read error is likely, as this CDR3 ends without the conserved phenylalanine or tryptophan. The chain uses TRBV2 and TRBJ1-1; 8 bases are shared with TRBD1. V shed 6 bases, J shed 5 bases, and the junction held 5 bases outside the gene matches. The CDR3 runs 13 residues. Germline V CDR1 and CDR2: SNHLY, FYNNEI. The CDR3 region has the DNA TGTGCCAGCAGAGACGACAGGGGAACTGAAGCTTTCTTA. It codes for CASRDDRGTEAFL.

This chain uses TRBV12-3 or TRBV12-4 with TRBJ2-5, with TRBD1 matching 12 bases. The CDR3 consists of 17 residues. After removal of 5 bases from V and 2 bases from J, the junction contained 9 bases not matched to a gene. The CDR3, as DNA: TGTGCCAGCAGTCGGGGGACAGGGGGCGATCGGCAAGAGACCCAGTACTTC. Translation gives CASSRGTGGDRQETQYF.

This clonotype was detected ten times or more. V usage is TRBV27 and J usage is TRBJ2-1; a possible D gene is TRBD2 (6 bases). The CDR3 is 14 residues long. The germline V gene has CDR1 MNHEY and CDR2 SMNVEV (reference sequence). With 3 bases removed from V and 6 bases from J, the gap between germline ends came to 12 bases. Written as DNA, the CDR3 is TGTGCCAGCAGTTTTCCCGGCGGGGTCAATGAGCAGTTCTTC. Translating it yields CASSFPGGVNEQFF.

The sample holds a few counts of this clonotype. The chain links TRBV6-1 to TRBJ1-6; TRBD1 might be the D (6 bases). Germline assignment: CDR1 MNHNS and CDR2 SASEGT. CDR3 length equals 14 residues. Trimming took off 8 bases at V and 7 bases at J, with 15 bases between the two ends. The CDR3 reads CASGRTGTNSPLHF. The CDR3 nucleotides are TGTGCCAGCGGGAGAACAGGGACGAATTCACCCCTCCACTTT.

The J gene is TRBJ1-6, the V gene TRBV18, with 7 bases aligning to TRBD1. The CDR3 has 16 amino acids. The V gene end was trimmed by 2 bases and the J gene end by 5 bases; junction bases not matched to a gene: 6. Germline values: CDR1 KGHSH, CDR2 LQKENI. CDR3 amino acids: CASSPSGQRNNSPLHF. CDR3 DNA sequence: TGTGCCAGCTCACCATCGGGACAGAGAAATAATTCACCCCTCCACTTT.

V and J are TRBV30 and TRBJ1-1; 10 nucleotides agree with TRBD1. The CDR3 spans 14 residues. V was clipped by 0 bases and J by 9 bases; unmatched bases: 7. Per the germline V gene, CDR1 is GTSNPN and CDR2 is SVGIG (reference sequence). The CDR3 reads CAWSVGTGEGKAFF. CDR3 DNA: TGTGCCTGGAGTGTGGGGACAGGGGAGGGGAAAGCTTTCTTT.

This clonotype came up a few times. The chain carries TRBV5-1 and TRBJ2-7; D is uncertain. CDR1 SGHRS and CDR2 YFSETQ come from the germline V gene. The ends were cut back, 3 bases at V and 7 bases at J, with 11 bases in the middle. CDR3 length: 12 residues. This CDR3 is CASSSIGEEQYF. The CDR3 DNA follows: TGCGCCAGCAGCTCTATTGGTGAGGAGCAGTACTTC.

The chain employs TRBV2 and TRBJ1-1; D unresolved. The CDR3 consists of 13 residues. V dropped 6 bases and J dropped 2 bases, with 10 bases sitting between them. Germline V gene sequence: CDR1 SNHLY, CDR2 FYNNEI. CDR3 sequence: CASSRSPNTEAFF. The CDR3 DNA follows: TGTGCCAGCAGCCGCTCACCTAACACTGAAGCTTTCTTT.

This clonotype was seen once. J is TRBJ2-1 and V is TRBV6-1; the match to TRBD2 covers 9 bases. The germline V gene encodes CDR1 MNHNS and CDR2 SASEGT. V lost 2 bases and J lost 4; bases outside the gene matches: 9. The CDR3 is 17 amino acids. CDR3 sequence reads: CASSETVWTSAYNEQFF. As DNA, the CDR3 is TGTGCCAGCAGTGAAACCGTTTGGACTAGCGCTTACAATGAGCAGTTCTTC.

The chain links TRBV7-6 to TRBJ2-1; D not resolved. The CDR3 extends over 15 amino acids. V lost 5 bases and J lost 2, with 13 bases in between. Germline values: CDR1 SGHVS, CDR2 FNYEAQ. The CDR3 DNA reads TGTGCCAGCAGCCCGGCTGGGTGGACCTACAATGAGCAGTTCTTC. Amino acids: CASSPAGWTYNEQFF.

The V and J genes are TRBV5-4 and TRBJ2-5; D is unresolved. The CDR3 covers 14 residues. Per the germline V gene, CDR1 is SGHNT and CDR2 is YYREEE (reference sequence). V lost 0 bases and J 1 base, leaving 7 bases between the germline ends. CDR3 nucleotide sequence: TGTGCCAGCAGCTTGGGAGTTGGCCAAGAGACCCAGTACTTC. It is translated as CASSLGVGQETQYF.

The rearrangement uses TRBV14 and TRBJ1-1; TRBD1 might be the D (5 bases). Trimming took 3 bases from V and 5 from J, leaving 16 bases between them. The germline CDR1 and CDR2 sequences are SGHDN and FVKESK. The CDR3 runs 15 residues. CDR3 sequence reads: CASSHQGHRGTEAFF. The CDR3 region has the DNA TGTGCCAGCAGCCACCAGGGCCACCGGGGGACTGAAGCTTTCTTT.

The CDR3 DNA follows: TGCGCCAGCAGAAGGACTGGGGAGACCCAGTACTTC. Amino acids: CASRRTGETQYF. The chain recombines TRBV5-1 with TRBJ2-5, with D possibly TRBD2 on 5 matching bases. Germline assignment: CDR1 SGHRS and CDR2 YFSETQ. V lost 5 bases, J lost 5 bases, and 10 bases lay in between. The CDR3 totals 12 residues.

This clonotype was detected a few times. The genes are TRBV6-1 and TRBJ2-7; TRBD2 matches 14 bases. Per germline, CDR1 MNHNS and CDR2 SASEGT. The CDR3 covers 17 residues. Trimming at V came to 3 bases and at J to 2 bases, leaving 6 bases not matched to a gene. CDR3 sequence (DNA): TGTGCCAGCAGTGAGGGACTAGCGGGAGTTGTTCCCTACGAGCAGTACTTC. This translates into CASSEGLAGVVPYEQYF.

At least ten counts were recorded for this clonotype. The rearrangement joins TRBV6-1 to TRBJ2-5; D is perhaps TRBD1 (6 bases). This CDR3 comprises 13 residues. The V and J ends lost 5 bases and 8 bases respectively, with 15 bases between them. CDR1 MNHNS and CDR2 SASEGT come from the germline V gene. CDR3 sequence: CASSLDRQATQYF. The CDR3 DNA reads as TGTGCCAGCAGTCTTGACAGGCAAGCCACCCAGTACTTC.

The sample holds a few counts of this clonotype. The chain recombines TRBV3-1 with TRBJ1-4; a possible D gene is TRBD1 (5 bases). The germline CDR1 and CDR2 sequences are LGHDT and YNNKEL (reference sequence). There are 16 residues in the CDR3. V dropped 0 bases and J dropped 8 bases, with 16 bases sitting between them. DNA for the CDR3: TGTGCCAGCAGCCAAGACCGCACGCCGGGGGACGAAAAACTGTTTTTT. Its translation: CASSQDRTPGDEKLFF.

At least ten counts were recorded for this clonotype. This chain links TRBV11-1 with TRBJ2-7, with D tentatively TRBD1 (5 bases). Trimming left V 1 base short and J 10 bases short, with 17 bases between. There are 14 residues in the CDR3. CDR1 and CDR2 from the germline V gene are SGHAT and FQDESV (reference sequence). The CDR3 reads CASSLERSGARQYF. CDR3 nucleotides: TGTGCCAGCAGCTTAGAGAGGAGTGGGGCCAGACAGTACTTC.

This clonotype has at least ten counts. The DNA of the CDR3 is TGTGCCAGCAGCCTCGGGGAGGGGGAGCAGTACTTC. Its translation is CASSLGEGEQYF. The V gene is TRBV28, the J gene TRBJ2-7, with 7 bases lining up with TRBD2. With 6 bases clipped from V and 7 bases from J, the junction kept 6 bases outside the gene matches. Germline V gene data show CDR1 as MDHEN and CDR2 as SYDVKM. This CDR3 comprises 12 residues.

This chain links TRBV28 with TRBJ2-7; 9 bases are shared with TRBD2. The CDR3 consists of 19 residues. The germline CDR1 and CDR2 sequences are MDHEN and SYDVKM. The ends lost 5 bases at V and 0 bases at J; junction bases unmatched: 17. DNA of the CDR3: TGTGCCAGCAGTCCAATCCCTCGGACTAGCGTCATTATCTCCTACGAGCAGTACTTC. As protein: CASSPIPRTSVIISYEQYF.

A note on this clonotype: An end of the junction does not agree with germline; a read error may underlie this. This chain uses TRBV28 with TRBJ1-2; a possible D gene is TRBD1 (6 bases). CDR3 length equals 13 residues. Germline CDR1 reads MDHEN; CDR2 reads SYDVKM. The CDR3 nucleotides read TGTGCCAGCTGTTTAACAGGGAACTATGGCTACACCTTC. It is translated as CASCLTGNYGYTF.